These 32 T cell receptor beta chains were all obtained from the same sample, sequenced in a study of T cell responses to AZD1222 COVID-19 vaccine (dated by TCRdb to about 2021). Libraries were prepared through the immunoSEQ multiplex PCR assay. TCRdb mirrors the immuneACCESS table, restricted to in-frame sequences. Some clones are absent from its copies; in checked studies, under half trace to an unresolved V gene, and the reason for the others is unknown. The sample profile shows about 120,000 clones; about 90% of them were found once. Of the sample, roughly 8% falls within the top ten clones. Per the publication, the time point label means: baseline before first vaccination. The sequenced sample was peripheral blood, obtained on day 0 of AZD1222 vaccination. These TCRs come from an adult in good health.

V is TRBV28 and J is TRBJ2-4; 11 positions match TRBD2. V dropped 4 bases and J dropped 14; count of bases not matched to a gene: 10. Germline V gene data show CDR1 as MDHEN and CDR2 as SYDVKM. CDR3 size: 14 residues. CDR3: CASSSPGLAAGEYF. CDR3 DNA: TGTGCCAGCAGTTCCCCGGGACTAGCGGCCGGGGAGTACTTC.

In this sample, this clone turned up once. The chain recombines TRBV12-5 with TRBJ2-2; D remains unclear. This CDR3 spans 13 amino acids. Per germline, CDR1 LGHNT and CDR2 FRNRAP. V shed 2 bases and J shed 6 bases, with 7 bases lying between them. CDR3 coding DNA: TGTGCTAGTGGTTTGAAGGGTTCCGGGGAGCTGTTTTTT. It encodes CASGLKGSGELFF.

In DNA form, the CDR3 reads TGTGCCAGCTCATCCGGGACGGGATATAATTCACCCCTCCACTTT. Translation: CASSSGTGYNSPLHF. The V and J genes are TRBV18 and TRBJ1-6; the D gene is possibly TRBD1 (5 bases). The CDR3 covers 15 residues. Germline loops: CDR1 KGHSH, CDR2 LQKENI. The V gene lost 5 bases and the J gene lost 4 bases, with 12 bases spanning the gap.

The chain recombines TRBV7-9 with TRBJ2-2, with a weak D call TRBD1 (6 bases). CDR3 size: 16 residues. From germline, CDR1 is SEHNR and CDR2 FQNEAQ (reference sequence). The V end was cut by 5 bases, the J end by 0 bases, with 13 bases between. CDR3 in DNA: TGTGCCAGCAGCGCGAGACAGGCGTCGAACACCGGGGAGCTGTTTTTT. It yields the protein CASSARQASNTGELFF.

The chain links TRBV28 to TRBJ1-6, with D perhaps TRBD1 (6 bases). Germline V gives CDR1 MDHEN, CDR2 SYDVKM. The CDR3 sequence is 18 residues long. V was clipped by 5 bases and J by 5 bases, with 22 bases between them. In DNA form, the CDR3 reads TGTGCCAGCAGTCAGTGGGATTACAGGGCTCGGGATAATTCACCCCTCCACTTT. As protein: CASSQWDYRARDNSPLHF.

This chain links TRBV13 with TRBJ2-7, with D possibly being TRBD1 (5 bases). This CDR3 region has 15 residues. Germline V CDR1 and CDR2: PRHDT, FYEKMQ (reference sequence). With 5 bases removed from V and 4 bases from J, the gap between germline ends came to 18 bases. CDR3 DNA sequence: TGTGCCAGCAGCGCGTTCCCGGGCCCAGGGTACGAGCAGTACTTC. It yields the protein CASSAFPGPGYEQYF.

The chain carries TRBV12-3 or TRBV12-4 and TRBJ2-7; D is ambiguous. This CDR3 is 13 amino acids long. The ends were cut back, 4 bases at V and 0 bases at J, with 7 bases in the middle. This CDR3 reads CASSWSTSYEQYF. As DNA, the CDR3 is TGTGCCAGCAGTTGGAGCACCTCCTACGAGCAGTACTTC.

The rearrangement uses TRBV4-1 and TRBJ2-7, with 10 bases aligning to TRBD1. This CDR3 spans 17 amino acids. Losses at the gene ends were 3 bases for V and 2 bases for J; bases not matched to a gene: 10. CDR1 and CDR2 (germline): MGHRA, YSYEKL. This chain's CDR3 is CASSHTTGGHQTYEQYF. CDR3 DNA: TGCGCCAGCAGCCATACGACAGGGGGCCATCAAACCTACGAGCAGTACTTC.

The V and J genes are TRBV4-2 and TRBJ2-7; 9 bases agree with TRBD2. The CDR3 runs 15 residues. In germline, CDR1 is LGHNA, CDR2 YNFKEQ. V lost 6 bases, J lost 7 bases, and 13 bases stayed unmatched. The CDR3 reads CASSLAGAGGEEQYF. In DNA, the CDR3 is TGTGCCAGCAGTTTGGCTGGAGCGGGGGGTGAGGAGCAGTACTTC.

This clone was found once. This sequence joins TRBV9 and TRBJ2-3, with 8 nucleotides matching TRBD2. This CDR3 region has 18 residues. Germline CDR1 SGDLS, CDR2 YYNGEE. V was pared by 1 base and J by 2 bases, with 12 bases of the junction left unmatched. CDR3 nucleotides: TGTGCCAGCAGCGTATCCACTTTGGCGGGGGGATACACAGATACGCAGTATTTT. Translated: CASSVSTLAGGYTDTQYF.

CDR3 sequence reads: CSVGGSRDRDSYGYTF. CDR3 sequence (DNA): TGCAGCGTCGGGGGTTCCCGGGACAGGGACAGCTATGGCTACACCTTC. The rearrangement uses TRBV29-1 and TRBJ1-2, with 9 bases that match TRBD1. The V gene's germline CDR1 is SQVTM and CDR2 ANQGSEA. CDR3 size: 16 residues. The J segment lost 4 bases and the V segment lost 6 bases, leaving 15 bases of the junction unmatched. Based on the CDR3 plus reference TRBV29-1 and TRBJ1-2, the full variable domain is SAVISQKPSRDICQRGTSLTIQCQVDSQVTMMFWYRQQPGQSLTLIATANQGSEATYESGFVIDKFPISRPNLTFSTLTVSNMSPEDSSIYLCSVGGSRDRDSYGYTFGSGTRLTVV.

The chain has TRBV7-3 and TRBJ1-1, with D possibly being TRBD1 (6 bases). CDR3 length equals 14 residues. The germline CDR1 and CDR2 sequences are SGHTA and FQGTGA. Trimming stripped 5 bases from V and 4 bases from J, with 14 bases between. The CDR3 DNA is TGTGCCAGCAGCCCCCCAGTGGGGGCCACTGAAGCTTTCTTT. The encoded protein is CASSPPVGATEAFF.

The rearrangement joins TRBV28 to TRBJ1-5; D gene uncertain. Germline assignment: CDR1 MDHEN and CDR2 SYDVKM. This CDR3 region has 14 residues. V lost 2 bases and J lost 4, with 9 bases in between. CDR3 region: CASSLASGNQPQHF. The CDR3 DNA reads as TGTGCCAGCAGTTTAGCCTCGGGGAATCAGCCCCAGCATTTT.

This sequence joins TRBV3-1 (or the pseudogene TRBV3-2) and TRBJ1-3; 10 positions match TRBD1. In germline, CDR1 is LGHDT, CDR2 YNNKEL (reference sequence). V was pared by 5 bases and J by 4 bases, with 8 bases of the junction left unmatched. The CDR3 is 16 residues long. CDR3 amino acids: CASSARQGARGNTIYF. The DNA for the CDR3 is TGTGCCAGCAGCGCTCGACAGGGGGCAAGGGGAAACACCATATATTTT.

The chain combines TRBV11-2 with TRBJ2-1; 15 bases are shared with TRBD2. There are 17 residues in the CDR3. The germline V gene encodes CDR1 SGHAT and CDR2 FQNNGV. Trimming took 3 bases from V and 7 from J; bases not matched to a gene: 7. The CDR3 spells CASSFSPGTSGRNEQFF. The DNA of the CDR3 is TGTGCCAGCAGCTTTTCGCCCGGGACTAGCGGGAGGAATGAGCAGTTCTTC.

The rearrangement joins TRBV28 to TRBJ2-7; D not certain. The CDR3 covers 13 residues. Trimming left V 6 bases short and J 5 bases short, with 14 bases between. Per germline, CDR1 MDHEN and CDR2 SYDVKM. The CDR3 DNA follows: TGTGCCAGCAGGTCTCACAATATCCACGAGCAGTACTTC. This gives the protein CASRSHNIHEQYF.

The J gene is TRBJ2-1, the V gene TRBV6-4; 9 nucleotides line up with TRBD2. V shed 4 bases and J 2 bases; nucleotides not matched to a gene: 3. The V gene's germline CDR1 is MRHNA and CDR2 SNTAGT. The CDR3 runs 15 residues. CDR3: CASSGVAGAYNEQFF. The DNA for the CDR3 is TGTGCCAGCAGTGGAGTAGCGGGGGCCTACAATGAGCAGTTCTTC.

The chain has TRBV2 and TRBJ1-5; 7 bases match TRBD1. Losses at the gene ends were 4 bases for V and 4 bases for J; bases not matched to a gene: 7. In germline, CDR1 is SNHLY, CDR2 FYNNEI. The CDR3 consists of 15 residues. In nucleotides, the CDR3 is TGTGCCAGCAGTGGGACAGGACCGATAAATCAGCCCCAGCATTTT. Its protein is CASSGTGPINQPQHF.

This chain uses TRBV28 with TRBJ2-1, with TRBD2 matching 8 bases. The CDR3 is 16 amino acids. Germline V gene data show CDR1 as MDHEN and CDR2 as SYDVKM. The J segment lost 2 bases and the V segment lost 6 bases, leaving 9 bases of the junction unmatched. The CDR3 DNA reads TGTGCCAGCAGCACTCTCTATAGCGGGACCTACAATGAGCAGTTCTTC. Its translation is CASSTLYSGTYNEQFF.

CDR3: CASSQAATSAYEQYF. The CDR3 region has the DNA TGCGCCAGCAGCCAAGCTGCGACTAGCGCCTACGAGCAGTACTTC. The J gene is TRBJ2-7, the V gene TRBV4-1; TRBD2 matches at 8 bases. J lost 2 bases, V lost 1 base, and 4 bases had no gene match. Germline values: CDR1 MGHRA, CDR2 YSYEKL. CDR3 length: 15 amino acids.

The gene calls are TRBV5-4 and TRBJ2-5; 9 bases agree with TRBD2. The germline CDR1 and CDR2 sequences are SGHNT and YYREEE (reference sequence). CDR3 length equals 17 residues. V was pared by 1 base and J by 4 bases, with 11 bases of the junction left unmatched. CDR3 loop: CASSLLVRGGLPETQYF. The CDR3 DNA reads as TGTGCCAGCAGCTTGCTTGTGCGGGGGGGCCTCCCAGAGACCCAGTACTTC.

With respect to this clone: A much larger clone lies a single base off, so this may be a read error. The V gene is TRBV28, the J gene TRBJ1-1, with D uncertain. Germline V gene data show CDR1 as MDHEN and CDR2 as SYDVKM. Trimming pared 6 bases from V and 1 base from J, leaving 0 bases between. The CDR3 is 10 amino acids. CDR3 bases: TGTGCCAGCAGGAACACTGAAGCTTTCTTT. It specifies CASRNTEAFF.

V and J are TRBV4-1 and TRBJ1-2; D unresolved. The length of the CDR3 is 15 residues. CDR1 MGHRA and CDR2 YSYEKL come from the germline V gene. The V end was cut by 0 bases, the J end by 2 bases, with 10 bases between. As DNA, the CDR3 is TGCGCCAGCAGCCAAGAAATCGAGGTGAACTATGGCTACACCTTC. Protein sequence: CASSQEIEVNYGYTF.

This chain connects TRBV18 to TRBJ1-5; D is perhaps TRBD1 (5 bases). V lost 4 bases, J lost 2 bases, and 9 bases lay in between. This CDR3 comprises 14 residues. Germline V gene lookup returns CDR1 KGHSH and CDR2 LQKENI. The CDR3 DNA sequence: TGTGCCAGCTCACGGACAAGAGGCAATCAGCCCCAGCATTTT. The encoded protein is CASSRTRGNQPQHF.

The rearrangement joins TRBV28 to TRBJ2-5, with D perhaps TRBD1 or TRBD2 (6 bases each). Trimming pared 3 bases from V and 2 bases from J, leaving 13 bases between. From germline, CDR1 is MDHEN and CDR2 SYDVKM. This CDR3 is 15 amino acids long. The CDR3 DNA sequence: TGTGCCAGCAGTTTTTCGACGGGGGCTCAAGAGACCCAGTACTTC. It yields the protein CASSFSTGAQETQYF.

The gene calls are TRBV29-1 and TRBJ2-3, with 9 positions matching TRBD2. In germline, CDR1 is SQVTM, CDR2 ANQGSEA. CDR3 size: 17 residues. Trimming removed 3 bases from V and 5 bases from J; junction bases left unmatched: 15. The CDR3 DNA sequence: TGCAGCGTTGACGGGGGCGGTAGCGGGGGCTCGGGAGATACGCAGTATTTT. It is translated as CSVDGGGSGGSGDTQYF.

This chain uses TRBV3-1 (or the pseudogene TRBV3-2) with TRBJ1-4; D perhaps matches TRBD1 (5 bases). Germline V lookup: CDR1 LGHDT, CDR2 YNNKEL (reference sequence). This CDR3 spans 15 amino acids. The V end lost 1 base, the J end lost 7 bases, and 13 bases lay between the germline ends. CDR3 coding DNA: TGTGCCAGCAGCCAAGCTGGGGGGGAACTTGAAAAACTGTTTTTT. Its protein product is CASSQAGGELEKLFF.

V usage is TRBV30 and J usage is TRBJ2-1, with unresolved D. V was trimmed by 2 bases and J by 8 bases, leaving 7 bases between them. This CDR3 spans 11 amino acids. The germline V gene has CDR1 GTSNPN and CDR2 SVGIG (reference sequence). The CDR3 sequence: CAWSKVDEQFF. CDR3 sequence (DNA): TGTGCCTGGAGTAAGGTAGATGAGCAGTTCTTC.

The CDR3 DNA follows: TGCAGCGTTGAAGATCTGGGGCGGGCGTACAATGAGCAGTTCTTC. The encoded protein is CSVEDLGRAYNEQFF. The genes are TRBV29-1 and TRBJ2-1, with D perhaps matching TRBD1 or TRBD2 (5 bases each). Germline V lookup: CDR1 SQVTM, CDR2 ANQGSEA. V was cut by 0 bases and J by 4 bases, with 13 bases left in between. The CDR3 is 15 amino acids.

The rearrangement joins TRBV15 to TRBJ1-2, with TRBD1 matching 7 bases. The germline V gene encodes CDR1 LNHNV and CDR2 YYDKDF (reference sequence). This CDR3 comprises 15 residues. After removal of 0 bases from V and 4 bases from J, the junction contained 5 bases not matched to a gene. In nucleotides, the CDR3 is TGTGCCACCAGCAGAGATAGATGGGACAGCTATGGCTACACCTTC. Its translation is CATSRDRWDSYGYTF.

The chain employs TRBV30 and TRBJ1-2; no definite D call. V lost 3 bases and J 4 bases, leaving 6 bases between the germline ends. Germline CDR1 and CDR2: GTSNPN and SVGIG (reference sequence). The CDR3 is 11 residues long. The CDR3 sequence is CAWSDRYGYTF. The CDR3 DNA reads TGTGCCTGGAGCGATCGCTATGGCTACACCTTC.

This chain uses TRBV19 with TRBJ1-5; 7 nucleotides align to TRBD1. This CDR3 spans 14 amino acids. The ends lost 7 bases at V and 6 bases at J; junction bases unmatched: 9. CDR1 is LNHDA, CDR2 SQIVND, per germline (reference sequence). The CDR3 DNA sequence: TGTGCCAGTACTACCGACAGGGAATCTCAGCCCCAGCATTTT. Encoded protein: CASTTDRESQPQHF.